This T cell receptor beta chain was sequenced for a study of cytomegalovirus exposure and HLA in healthy donors. Study findings and constraints: Most sequenced TCRs were rare (though some public TCRs occurred in many donors). The classifier reportedly diagnosed cytomegalovirus status with high specificity and sensitivity.

Unrecorded immune exposures were likely, despite nominal health at sampling. PCR employed 60 Vbeta and 13 Jbeta primers. Sequencing was performed with immunoSEQ multiplex PCR; in TCRdb, only in-frame clones are kept and a portion is missing. The table records about 270,000 clones, 72% of them present only once. This clone has a handful of counts. The antigen is not known. The TCR originated in a female donor in good health and CMV-seronegative. Sequencing input: PBMCs.

CDR3 bases: TGCGCCAGCAGTGAGTTCCTAGCGGGAGGCAATGAGCAGTTCTTC. Encoded protein: CASSEFLAGGNEQFF. J is TRBJ2-1 and V is TRBV10-2; 11 positions match TRBD2. The CDR3 loop spans 15 amino acids. The junction had 2 bases not matched to a gene; V was cut back by 1 base and J by 6 bases. Germline CDR1 and CDR2: WSHSY and SAAADI.